One sample yielded the 15 T cell receptor beta chains listed below, sequenced in a study of spatial heterogeneity in lung cancer. TCRdb analysed the 5' RACE reads with MiXCR anew, one entry per CDR3 protein. The table records approximately 39,000 distinct CDR3 sequences, roughly 7.2% of them present only once. Stated time point: sample taken at primary tumor resection. Sample: PBMCs, taken at surgery. Receptors were obtained from a female donor with early-stage non-small cell lung cancer.

Ten or more counts support this clonotype. The chain combines TRBV18 with TRBJ1-1; D is uncertain. This CDR3 is 17 amino acids long. V gave up 6 bases and J gave up 0 bases, with 20 bases separating them. Per the germline V gene, CDR1 is KGHSH and CDR2 is LQKENI. CDR3 nucleotide sequence: TGTGCCAGCTCGCCTCTGTCCTGGCTTTCCATGAACACTGAAGCTTTCTTT. Translating gives CASSPLSWLSMNTEAFF.

With regard to this clonotype: A much more abundant neighbour one base away suggests this may be a read error. This rearrangement joins TRBV27 to TRBJ2-5, with D uncertain. Germline CDR1 reads MNHEY; CDR2 reads SMNVEV (reference sequence). The germline V and J ends were trimmed by 5 bases and 5 bases, with 18 bases remaining between them. This CDR3 spans 15 amino acids. The CDR3 DNA follows: TGTGCCAGCAGTCTCTTTTCGGAAGGGCCGGAGACCCAGTACTTC. This gives the protein CASSLFSEGPETQYF.

This clonotype has a count of ten or more. The rearrangement joins TRBV10-3 to TRBJ1-1; D unresolved. The CDR3 has 13 amino acids. Trimming removed 4 bases from V and 1 base from J, with 7 bases in between. Germline CDR1 ENHRY, CDR2 SYGVKD. The CDR3 DNA reads TGTGCCATCAGTGTCGGGGAGAACACTGAAGCTTTCTTT. Its protein product is CAISVGENTEAFF.

This clonotype was detected a few times. The chain uses TRBV5-4 and TRBJ2-7; 9 positions agree with TRBD1. Germline V gives CDR1 SGHNT, CDR2 YYREEE (reference sequence). This CDR3 comprises 14 residues. V shed 5 bases, J shed 2 bases, and the junction held 5 bases outside the gene matches. In DNA form, the CDR3 reads TGTGCCAGCAGGCCGGGACAGGGAACCTACGAGCAGTACTTC. Translated: CASRPGQGTYEQYF.

This sequence joins TRBV7-9 and TRBJ2-2; 8 positions match TRBD2. Germline loops: CDR1 SEHNR, CDR2 FQNEAQ (reference sequence). This CDR3 is built from 16 residues. The J segment lost 1 base and the V segment lost 5 bases, leaving 6 bases of the junction unmatched. The CDR3 here is CASSVLAVMNTGELFF. DNA for the CDR3: TGTGCCAGCAGCGTACTAGCGGTCATGAACACCGGGGAGCTGTTTTTT.

At least ten counts were recorded for this clonotype. The rearrangement joins TRBV29-1 to TRBJ2-5; D tentatively fits TRBD1 or TRBD2 (6 bases each). The CDR3 has 14 residues. V lost 2 bases, J lost 4 bases, and 14 bases lay in between. Germline CDR1 reads SQVTM; CDR2 reads ANQGSEA. This chain's CDR3 is CSVESTPGAETQYF. Here the CDR3 DNA reads TGCAGCGTTGAAAGTACCCCGGGGGCAGAGACCCAGTACTTC.

The chain uses TRBV10-3 and TRBJ1-2; D is undetermined. This CDR3 contains 14 residues. CDR1 and CDR2 from the germline V gene are ENHRY and SYGVKD. The CDR3 protein is CASAGGRANYGYTF. The CDR3, as DNA: TGTGCTTCCGCCGGTGGTAGAGCTAACTATGGCTACACCTTC.

This clonotype was found many times. The rearrangement joins TRBV11-2 to TRBJ1-1; D unclear. Deletions cut 7 bases from V and 3 bases from J, with 12 bases between. This CDR3 comprises 13 residues. Germline values: CDR1 SGHAT, CDR2 FQNNGV. The CDR3 protein is CASTMEVHTEAFF. CDR3 coding DNA: TGTGCCAGCACCATGGAAGTACACACTGAAGCTTTCTTT.

This clonotype was seen repeatedly, ten times or more. The chain carries TRBV5-1 and TRBJ2-7; D is unclear. V was pared by 1 base and J by 5 bases, with 16 bases between. The CDR3 covers 15 residues. CDR1 SGHRS and CDR2 YFSETQ come from the germline V gene. CDR3 nucleotide sequence: TGCGCCAGCAGCTTGCGATCCAACGCTAAGGACGAGCAGTACTTC. As protein: CASSLRSNAKDEQYF.

This clonotype was seen a few times. The V call is TRBV28, the J call TRBJ1-5; 7 bases are a match to TRBD1. In germline, CDR1 is MDHEN, CDR2 SYDVKM. J gave up 6 bases and V 6 bases, and 11 bases lay outside the gene matches. The CDR3 sequence is 15 residues long. CDR3 coding DNA: TGTGCCAGCAGAACACAGGGGATTTATGGTCAGCCCCAGCATTTT. Translated: CASRTQGIYGQPQHF. Full variable domain (rest looked up from reference TRBV28 and TRBJ1-5): DVKVTQSSRYLVKRTGEKVFLECVQDMDHENMFWYRQDPGLGLRLIYFSYDVKMKEKGDIPEGYSVSREKKERFSLILESASTNQTSMYLCASRTQGIYGQPQHFGDGTRLSIL.

This clonotype was counted at least ten times. The V and J genes are TRBV5-1 and TRBJ1-2; 8 bases are shared with TRBD1. Germline V gene lookup returns CDR1 SGHRS and CDR2 YFSETQ. The V gene end was trimmed by 6 bases and the J gene end by 2 bases; junction bases not matched to a gene: 12. The CDR3 is made up of 16 amino acids. In nucleotides, the CDR3 is TGCGCCAGCACCCCTGATCCGGCAGGGGGCAACTATGGCTACACCTTC. It codes for CASTPDPAGGNYGYTF.

This clonotype was counted at least ten times. The J gene is TRBJ2-7, the V gene TRBV2; D is perhaps TRBD2 (6 bases). V shed 5 bases and J shed 2 bases, with 10 bases lying between them. Germline CDR1 reads SNHLY; CDR2 reads FYNNEI. There are 13 residues in the CDR3. The CDR3 spells CASSYSGAYEQYF. CDR3 in DNA: TGTGCCAGCAGTTATTCGGGGGCCTACGAGCAGTACTTC.

This clonotype appeared a single time. The V call is TRBV20-1, the J call TRBJ2-7; perhaps TRBD2 as D (6 bases). The V gene lost 6 bases and the J gene lost 6 bases, with 18 bases spanning the gap. Germline values: CDR1 DFQATT, CDR2 SNEGSKA (reference sequence). The CDR3 is 13 amino acids. CDR3 DNA sequence: TGCAGTGCGCCGACATACATGGGGGGCGAGCAGTACTTC. Amino acids: CSAPTYMGGEQYF.

The chain employs TRBV4-3 and TRBJ2-3; D is uncertain. The CDR3 extends over 13 amino acids. Trimming left V 2 bases short and J 3 bases short, with 6 bases between. Germline V lookup: CDR1 LGHNA, CDR2 YSLEER. In DNA form, the CDR3 reads TGCGCCAGCAGCCAATTACGGACAGATACGCAGTATTTT. Protein product: CASSQLRTDTQYF.

This chain joins TRBV24-1 and TRBJ2-1, with 9 bases fitting TRBD1. CDR1 is KGHDR and CDR2 is SFDVKD in the germline V gene. With V trimmed by 3 bases and J by 6 bases, 11 bases remained unmatched. This CDR3 spans 17 amino acids. The CDR3 here is CATSDRTGTGISNEQFF. As DNA, the CDR3 is TGTGCCACCAGTGATCGGACCGGGACAGGGATTAGCAATGAGCAGTTCTTC.